The T cell receptor beta chain under discussion was sequenced for a study of cytomegalovirus exposure and HLA in healthy donors. Overall study results and limits: Accurate prediction of most subjects' HLA-A and HLA-B alleles from TCR beta sequences was reported.

Each donor was healthy, and each was a bone marrow donor. This CDR3 is 13 amino acids long. V was trimmed by 4 bases and J by 3 bases, leaving 9 bases between them. Germline lookup yields CDR1 KGHSH and CDR2 LQKENI. 60 Vbeta and 13 Jbeta primers were used in PCR. The data were produced by immunoSEQ multiplex PCR, yet TCRdb's version contains in-frame clones alone and is incomplete. Recorded for this sample: 90,000 to 100,000 clones. Worth noting for this clone: The antigen remains undetermined.

The receptor was isolated from a woman younger than 45 in good health and CMV-seronegative. The chain is built from TRBV18 and TRBJ1-2; D perhaps matches TRBD1 (5 bases). Source material: PBMCs. CDR3: CASSQGEDYGYTF. CDR3 in DNA: TGTGCCAGCTCACAAGGGGAAGACTATGGCTACACCTTC.